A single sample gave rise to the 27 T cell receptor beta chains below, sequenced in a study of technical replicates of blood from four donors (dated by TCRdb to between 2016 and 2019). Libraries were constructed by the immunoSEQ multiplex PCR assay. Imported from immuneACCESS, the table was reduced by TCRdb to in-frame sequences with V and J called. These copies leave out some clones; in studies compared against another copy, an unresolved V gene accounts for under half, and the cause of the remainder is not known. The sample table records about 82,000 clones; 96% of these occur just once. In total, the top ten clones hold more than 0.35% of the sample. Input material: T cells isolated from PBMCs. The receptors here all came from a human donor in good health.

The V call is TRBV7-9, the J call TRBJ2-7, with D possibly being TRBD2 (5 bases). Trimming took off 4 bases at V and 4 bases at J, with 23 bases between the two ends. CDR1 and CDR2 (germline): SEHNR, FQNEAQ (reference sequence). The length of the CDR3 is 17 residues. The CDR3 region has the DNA TGTGCCAGCAGCTCCGCTGGAGCGGTGCACCTTGTGTACGAGCAGTACTTC. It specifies CASSSAGAVHLVYEQYF. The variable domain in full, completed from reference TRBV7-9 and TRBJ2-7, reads DTGVSQNPRHKITKRGQNVTFRCDPISEHNRLYWYRQTLGQGPEFLTYFQNEAQLEKSRLLSDRFSAERPKGSFSTLEIQRTEQGDSAMYLCASSSAGAVHLVYEQYFGPGTRLTVT.

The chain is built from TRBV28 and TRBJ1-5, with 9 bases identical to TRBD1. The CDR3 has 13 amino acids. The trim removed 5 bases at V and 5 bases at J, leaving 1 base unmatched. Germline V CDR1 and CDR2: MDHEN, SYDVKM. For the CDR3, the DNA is TGTGCCAGCAGTAGGACAGGGGATCAGCCCCAGCATTTT. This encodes CASSRTGDQPQHF.

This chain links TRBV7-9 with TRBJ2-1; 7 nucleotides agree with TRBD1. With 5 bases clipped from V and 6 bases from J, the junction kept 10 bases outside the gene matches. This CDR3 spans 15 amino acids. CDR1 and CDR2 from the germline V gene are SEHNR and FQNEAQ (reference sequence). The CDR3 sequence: CASSIRDRLINEQFF. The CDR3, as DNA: TGTGCCAGCAGCATACGGGACAGACTTATCAATGAGCAGTTCTTC. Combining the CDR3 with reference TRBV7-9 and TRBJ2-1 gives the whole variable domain DTGVSQNPRHKITKRGQNVTFRCDPISEHNRLYWYRQTLGQGPEFLTYFQNEAQLEKSRLLSDRFSAERPKGSFSTLEIQRTEQGDSAMYLCASSIRDRLINEQFFGPGTRLTVL.

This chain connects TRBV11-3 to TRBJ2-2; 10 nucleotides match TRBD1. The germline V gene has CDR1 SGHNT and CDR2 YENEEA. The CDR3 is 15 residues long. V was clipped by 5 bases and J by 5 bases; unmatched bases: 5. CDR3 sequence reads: CASSPDRGPTGELFF. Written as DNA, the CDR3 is TGTGCCAGCAGCCCCGACAGGGGGCCAACCGGGGAGCTGTTTTTT.

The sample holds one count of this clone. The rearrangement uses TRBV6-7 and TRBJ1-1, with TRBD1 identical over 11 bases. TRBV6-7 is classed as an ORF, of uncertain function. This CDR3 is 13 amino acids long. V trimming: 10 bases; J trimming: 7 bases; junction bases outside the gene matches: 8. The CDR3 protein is CATADRGHIEAFF. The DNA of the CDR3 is TGTGCCACCGCGGACAGGGGGCATATTGAAGCTTTCTTT.

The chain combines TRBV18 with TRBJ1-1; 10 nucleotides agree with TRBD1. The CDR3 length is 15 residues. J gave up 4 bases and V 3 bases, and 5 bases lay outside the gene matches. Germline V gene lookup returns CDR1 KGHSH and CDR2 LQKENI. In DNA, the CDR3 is TGTGCCAGCTCACCGGCGGGACAGGGGCTCACTGAAGCTTTCTTT. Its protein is CASSPAGQGLTEAFF.

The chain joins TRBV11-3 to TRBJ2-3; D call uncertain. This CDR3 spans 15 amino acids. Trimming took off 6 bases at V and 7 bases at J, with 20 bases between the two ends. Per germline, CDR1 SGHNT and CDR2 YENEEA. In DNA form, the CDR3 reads TGTGCCAGCAGTCTAGGAGCACTCACTGCCAATACGCAGTATTTT. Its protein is CASSLGALTANTQYF. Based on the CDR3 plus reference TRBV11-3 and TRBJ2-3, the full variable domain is EAGVVQSPRYKIIEKKQPVAFWCNPISGHNTLYWYLQNLGQGPELLIRYENEEAVDDSQLPKDRFSAERLKGVDSTLKIQPAELGDSAVYLCASSLGALTANTQYFGPGTRLTVL.

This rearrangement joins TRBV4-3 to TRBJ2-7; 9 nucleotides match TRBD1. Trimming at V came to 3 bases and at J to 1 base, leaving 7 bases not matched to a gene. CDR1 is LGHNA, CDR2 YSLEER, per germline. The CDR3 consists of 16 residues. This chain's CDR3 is CASSQNPGQGSYEQYF. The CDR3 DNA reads TGCGCCAGCAGCCAGAATCCGGGACAGGGATCCTACGAGCAGTACTTC.

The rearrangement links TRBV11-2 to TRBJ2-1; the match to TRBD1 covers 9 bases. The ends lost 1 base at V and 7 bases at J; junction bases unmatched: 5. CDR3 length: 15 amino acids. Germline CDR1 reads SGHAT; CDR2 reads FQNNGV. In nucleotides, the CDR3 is TGTGCCAGCAGCTTAGGGACAGGGGAAGGGAATGAGCAGTTCTTC. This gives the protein CASSLGTGEGNEQFF.

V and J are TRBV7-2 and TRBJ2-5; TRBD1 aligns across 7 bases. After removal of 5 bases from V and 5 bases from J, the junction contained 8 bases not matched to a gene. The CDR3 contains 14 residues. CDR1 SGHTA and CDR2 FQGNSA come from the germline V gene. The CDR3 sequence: CASSPRQGRETQYF. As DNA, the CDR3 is TGTGCCAGCAGCCCCAGACAGGGCCGGGAGACCCAGTACTTC.

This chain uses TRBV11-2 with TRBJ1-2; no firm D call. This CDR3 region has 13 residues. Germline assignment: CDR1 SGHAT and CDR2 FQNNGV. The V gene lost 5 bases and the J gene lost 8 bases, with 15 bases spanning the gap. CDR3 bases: TGTGCCAGCAGCCCTGGACCGGGCGGGGGCTACACCTTC. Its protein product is CASSPGPGGGYTF.

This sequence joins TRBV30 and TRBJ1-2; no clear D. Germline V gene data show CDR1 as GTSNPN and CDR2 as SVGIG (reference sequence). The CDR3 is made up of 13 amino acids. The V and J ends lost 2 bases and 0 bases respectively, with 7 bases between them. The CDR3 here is CAWSIDSNYGYTF. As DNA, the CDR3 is TGTGCCTGGAGTATAGACTCTAACTATGGCTACACCTTC.

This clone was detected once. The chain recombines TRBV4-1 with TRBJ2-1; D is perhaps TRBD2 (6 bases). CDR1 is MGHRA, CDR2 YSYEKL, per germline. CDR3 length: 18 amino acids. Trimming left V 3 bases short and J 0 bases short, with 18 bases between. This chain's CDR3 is CASSQGTLASFSYNEQFF. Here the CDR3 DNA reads TGCGCCAGCAGCCAGGGGACCCTAGCGTCATTCTCCTACAATGAGCAGTTCTTC.

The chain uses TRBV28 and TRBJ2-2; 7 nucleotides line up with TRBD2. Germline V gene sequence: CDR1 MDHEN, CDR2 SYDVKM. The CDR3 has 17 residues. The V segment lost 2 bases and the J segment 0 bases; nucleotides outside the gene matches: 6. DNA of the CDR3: TGTGCCAGCAGTTTAAAAGTGGGGACTACGAACACCGGGGAGCTGTTTTTT. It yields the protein CASSLKVGTTNTGELFF.

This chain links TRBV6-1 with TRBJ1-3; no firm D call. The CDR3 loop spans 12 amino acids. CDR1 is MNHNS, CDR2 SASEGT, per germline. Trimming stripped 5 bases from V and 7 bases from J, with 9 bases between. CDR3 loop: CASSTDGNTIYF. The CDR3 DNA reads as TGTGCCAGCAGTACCGACGGGAACACCATATATTTT.

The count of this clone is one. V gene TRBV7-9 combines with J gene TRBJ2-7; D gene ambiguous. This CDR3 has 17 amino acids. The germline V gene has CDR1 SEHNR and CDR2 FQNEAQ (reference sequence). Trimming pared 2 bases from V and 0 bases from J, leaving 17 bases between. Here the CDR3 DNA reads TGTGCCAGCAGCTTAACTCACTGGAGCTCTAGCTCCTACGAGCAGTACTTC. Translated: CASSLTHWSSSSYEQYF.

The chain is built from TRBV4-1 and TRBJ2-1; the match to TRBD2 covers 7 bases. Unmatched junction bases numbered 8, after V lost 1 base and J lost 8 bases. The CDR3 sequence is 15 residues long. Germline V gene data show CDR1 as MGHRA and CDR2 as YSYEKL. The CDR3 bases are TGCGCCAGCAGCCAAGGCGGATCCGGGGGGTATGAGCAGTTCTTC. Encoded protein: CASSQGGSGGYEQFF.

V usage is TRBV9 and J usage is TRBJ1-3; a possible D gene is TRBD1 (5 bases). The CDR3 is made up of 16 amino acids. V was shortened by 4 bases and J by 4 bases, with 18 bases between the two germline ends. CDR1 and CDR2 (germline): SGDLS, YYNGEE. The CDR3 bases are TGTGCCAGCAGCCTAGGGGTGGGGAGCATGGGAAACACCATATATTTT. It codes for CASSLGVGSMGNTIYF.

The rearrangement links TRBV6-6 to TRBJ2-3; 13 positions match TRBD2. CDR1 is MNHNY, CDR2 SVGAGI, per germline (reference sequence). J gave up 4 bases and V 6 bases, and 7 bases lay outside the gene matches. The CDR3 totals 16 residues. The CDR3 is CASSRSTSGRSDTQYF. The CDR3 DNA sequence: TGTGCCAGCAGCCGTTCGACTAGCGGGAGGTCAGATACGCAGTATTTT.

The chain's CDR3 is CASRPLAASQETQYF. In nucleotides, the CDR3 is TGTGCCAGCAGACCACTAGCGGCTAGTCAAGAGACCCAGTACTTC. The V and J genes are TRBV6-5 and TRBJ2-5; the match to TRBD2 covers 8 bases. The CDR3 length is 15 residues. J gave up 2 bases and V 6 bases, and 8 bases lay outside the gene matches. Germline values: CDR1 MNHEY, CDR2 SVGAGI.

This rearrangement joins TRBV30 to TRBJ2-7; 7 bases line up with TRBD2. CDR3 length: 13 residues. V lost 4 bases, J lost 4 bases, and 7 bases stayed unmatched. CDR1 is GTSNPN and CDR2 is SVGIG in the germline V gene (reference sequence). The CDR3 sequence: CAWNPGRIYEQYF. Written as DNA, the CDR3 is TGTGCCTGGAACCCCGGGAGGATATACGAGCAGTACTTC.

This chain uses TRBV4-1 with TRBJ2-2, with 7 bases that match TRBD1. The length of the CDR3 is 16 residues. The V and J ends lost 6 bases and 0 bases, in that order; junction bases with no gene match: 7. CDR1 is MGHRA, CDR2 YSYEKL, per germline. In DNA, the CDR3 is TGCGCCAGCAGTCAACAGGGGCCTTCGAACACCGGGGAGCTGTTTTTT. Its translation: CASSQQGPSNTGELFF.

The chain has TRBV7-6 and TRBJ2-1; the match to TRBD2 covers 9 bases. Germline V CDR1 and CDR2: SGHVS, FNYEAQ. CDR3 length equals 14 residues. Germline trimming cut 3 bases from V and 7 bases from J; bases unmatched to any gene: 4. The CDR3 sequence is CASSFTAGGNEQFF. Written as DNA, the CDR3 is TGTGCCAGCAGCTTCACGGCGGGAGGGAATGAGCAGTTCTTC. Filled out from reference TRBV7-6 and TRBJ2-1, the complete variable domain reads GAGVSQSPRYKVTKRGQDVALRCDPISGHVSLYWYRQALGQGPEFLTYFNYEAQQDKSGLPNDRFSAERPEGSISTLTIQRTEQRDSAMYRCASSFTAGGNEQFFGPGTRLTVL.

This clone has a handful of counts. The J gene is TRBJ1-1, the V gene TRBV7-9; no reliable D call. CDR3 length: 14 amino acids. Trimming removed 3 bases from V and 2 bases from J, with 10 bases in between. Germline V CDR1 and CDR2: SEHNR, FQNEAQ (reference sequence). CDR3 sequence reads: CASSLLQFNTEAFF. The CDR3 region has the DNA TGTGCCAGCAGCTTGCTCCAGTTTAACACTGAAGCTTTCTTT.

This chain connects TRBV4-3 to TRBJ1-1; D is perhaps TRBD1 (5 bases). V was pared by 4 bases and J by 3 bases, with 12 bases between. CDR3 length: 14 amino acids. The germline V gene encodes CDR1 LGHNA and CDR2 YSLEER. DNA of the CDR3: TGCGCCAGCAGCCCCTTCTGGGGGGACACTGAAGCTTTCTTT. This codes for CASSPFWGDTEAFF.

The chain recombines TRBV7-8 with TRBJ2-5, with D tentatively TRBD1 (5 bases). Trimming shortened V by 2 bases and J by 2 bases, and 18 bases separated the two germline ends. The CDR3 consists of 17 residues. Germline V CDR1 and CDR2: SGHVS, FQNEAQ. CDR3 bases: TGTGCCAGCAGCTTAATGTTACAGGTGACCAAACAAGAGACCCAGTACTTC. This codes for CASSLMLQVTKQETQYF. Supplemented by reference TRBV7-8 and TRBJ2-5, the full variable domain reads GAGVSQSPRYKVAKRGQDVALRCDPISGHVSLFWYQQALGQGPEFLTYFQNEAQLDKSGLPSDRFFAERPEGSVSTLKIQRTQQEDSAVYLCASSLMLQVTKQETQYFGPGTRLLVL.

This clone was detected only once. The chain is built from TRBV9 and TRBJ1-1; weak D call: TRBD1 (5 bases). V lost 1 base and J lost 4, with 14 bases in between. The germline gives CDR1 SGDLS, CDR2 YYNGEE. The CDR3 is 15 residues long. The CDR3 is CASSVMGGVGTEAFF. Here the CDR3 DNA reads TGTGCCAGCAGCGTAATGGGGGGGGTGGGCACTGAAGCTTTCTTT.